The TCR beta chain under discussion was sequenced for a study of shared clonotypes between healthy human individuals. The sample holds a few counts of this clone. The authors ran unsorted PBMC replicate PCRs on around 320 ng DNA, about 30,000 T cell genomes. This table comes from immunoSEQ multiplex PCR, and its TCRdb copy is limited to in-frame clones, with some not included. The sample records about 490,000 clones, approximately 81% being singletons. This CDR3 contains 13 residues. The V end was cut by 4 bases, the J end by 4 bases, with 10 bases between. Germline V gene sequence: CDR1 SGHTA, CDR2 FQGNSA.

The sequence was obtained from a woman aged 35 to 49 in good health. Some clones in this sample may be carry-over from other donors' samples. The genes are TRBV7-2 and TRBJ1-2, with D perhaps matching TRBD1 (5 bases). Sequenced: PBMCs. The chain's CDR3 is CASSSRGGYGYTF. CDR3 DNA sequence: TGTGCCAGCAGCTCAAGGGGCGGCTATGGCTACACCTTC.